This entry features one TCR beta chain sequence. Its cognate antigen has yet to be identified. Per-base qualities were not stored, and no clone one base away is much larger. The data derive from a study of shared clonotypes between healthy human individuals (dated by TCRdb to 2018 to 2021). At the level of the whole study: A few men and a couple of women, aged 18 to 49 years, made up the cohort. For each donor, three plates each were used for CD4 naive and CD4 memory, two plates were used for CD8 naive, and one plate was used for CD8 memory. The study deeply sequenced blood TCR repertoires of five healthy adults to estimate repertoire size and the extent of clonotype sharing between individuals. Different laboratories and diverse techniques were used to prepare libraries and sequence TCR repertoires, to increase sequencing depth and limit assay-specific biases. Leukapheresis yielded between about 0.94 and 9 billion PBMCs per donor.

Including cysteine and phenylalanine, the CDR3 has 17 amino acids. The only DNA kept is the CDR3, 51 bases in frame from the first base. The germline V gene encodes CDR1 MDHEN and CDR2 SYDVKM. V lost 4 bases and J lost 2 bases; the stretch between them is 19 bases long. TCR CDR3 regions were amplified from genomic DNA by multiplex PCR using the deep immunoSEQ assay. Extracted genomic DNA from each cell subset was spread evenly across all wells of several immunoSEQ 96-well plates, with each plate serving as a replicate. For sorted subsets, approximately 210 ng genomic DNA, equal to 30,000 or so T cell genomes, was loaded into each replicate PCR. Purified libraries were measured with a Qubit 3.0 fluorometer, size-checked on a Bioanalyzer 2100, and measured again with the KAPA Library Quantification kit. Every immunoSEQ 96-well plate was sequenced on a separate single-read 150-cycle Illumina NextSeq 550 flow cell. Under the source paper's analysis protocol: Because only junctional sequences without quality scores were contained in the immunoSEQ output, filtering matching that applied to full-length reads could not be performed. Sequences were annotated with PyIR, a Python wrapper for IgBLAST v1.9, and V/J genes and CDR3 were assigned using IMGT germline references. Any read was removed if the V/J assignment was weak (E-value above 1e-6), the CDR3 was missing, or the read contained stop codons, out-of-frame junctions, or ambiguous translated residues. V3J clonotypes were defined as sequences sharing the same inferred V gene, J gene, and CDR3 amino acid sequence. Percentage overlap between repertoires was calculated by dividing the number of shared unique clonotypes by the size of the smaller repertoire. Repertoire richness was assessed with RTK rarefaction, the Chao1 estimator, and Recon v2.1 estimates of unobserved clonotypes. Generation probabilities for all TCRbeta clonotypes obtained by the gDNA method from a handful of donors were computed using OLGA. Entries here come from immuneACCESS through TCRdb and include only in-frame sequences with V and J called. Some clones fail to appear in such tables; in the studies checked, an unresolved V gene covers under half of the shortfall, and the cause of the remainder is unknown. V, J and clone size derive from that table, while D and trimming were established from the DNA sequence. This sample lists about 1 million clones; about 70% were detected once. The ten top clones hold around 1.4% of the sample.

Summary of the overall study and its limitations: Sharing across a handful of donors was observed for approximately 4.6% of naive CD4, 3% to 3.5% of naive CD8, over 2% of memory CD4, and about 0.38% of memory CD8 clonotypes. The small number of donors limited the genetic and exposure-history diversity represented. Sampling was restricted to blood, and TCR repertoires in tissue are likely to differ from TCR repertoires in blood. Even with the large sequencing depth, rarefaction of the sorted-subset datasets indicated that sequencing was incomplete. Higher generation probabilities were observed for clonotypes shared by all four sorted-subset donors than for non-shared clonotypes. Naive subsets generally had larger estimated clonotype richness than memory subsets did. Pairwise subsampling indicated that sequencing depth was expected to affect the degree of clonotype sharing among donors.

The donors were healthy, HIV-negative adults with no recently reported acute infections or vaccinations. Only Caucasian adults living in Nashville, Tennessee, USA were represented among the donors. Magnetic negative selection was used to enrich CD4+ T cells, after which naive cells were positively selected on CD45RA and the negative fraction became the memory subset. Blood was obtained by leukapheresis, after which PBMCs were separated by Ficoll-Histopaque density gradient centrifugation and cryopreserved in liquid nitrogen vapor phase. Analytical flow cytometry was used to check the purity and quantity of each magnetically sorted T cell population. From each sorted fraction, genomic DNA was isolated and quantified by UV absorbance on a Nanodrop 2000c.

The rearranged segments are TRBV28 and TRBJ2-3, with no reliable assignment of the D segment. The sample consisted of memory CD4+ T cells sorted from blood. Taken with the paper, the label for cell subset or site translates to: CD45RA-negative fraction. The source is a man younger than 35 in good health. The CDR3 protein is CASSSFRVEIYTDTQYF. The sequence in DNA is TGTGCCAGCAGTTCATTCCGAGTGGAGATTTACACAGATACGCAGTATTTT. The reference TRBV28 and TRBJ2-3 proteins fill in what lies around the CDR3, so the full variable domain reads DVKVTQSSRYLVKRTGEKVFLECVQDMDHENMFWYRQDPGLGLRLIYFSYDVKMKEKGDIPEGYSVSREKKERFSLILESASTNQTSMYLCASSSFRVEIYTDTQYFGPGTRLTVL.